The rows below give T cell receptor beta chains drawn from one sample of a study of CD8+ T cells in alopecia areata. TCRdb's copy holds only in-frame clones and misses some; the assay was immunoSEQ multiplex PCR. Of 90,000 to 130,000 clones detected, 55% to 60% appear once; the ten largest clones hold around 23%. Material for sequencing was NKG2D-low CD8+ T cells sorted from blood. The receptors were sampled from a human donor with alopecia areata. Both conserved end residues are part of each CDR3. Only part of the rows carry a size: once, few, many, or a class if the clone is expanded.

j_call v_call clone_size cdr3_aa
TRBJ2-7 TRBV27 - CASSLSMDGEQYF
TRBJ2-7 TRBV27 - CASSLSEGYEQYF
TRBJ2-1 TRBV28 once CAVSSYNEQFF
TRBJ2-6 TRBV4-2 - CASGSPGQGVSGANVLTF
TRBJ2-1 TRBV4-1 - CASSQRDANNEQFF
TRBJ2-3 TRBV4-2 - CASSQDLRPPVADTQYF
TRBJ1-2 TRBV29-1 - CSVPDRGGGYTF
TRBJ2-1 TRBV27 - CASSLDKYNEQFF
TRBJ1-2 TRBV28 - CASSFIRGQISTYGYTF
TRBJ2-7 TRBV13 - CASSLNSGLNSYEQYF
TRBJ2-7 TRBV2 - CASSLGEYEQYF
TRBJ1-1 TRBV7-9 few CASSALPTGIVEAFF
TRBJ2-7 TRBV6-1 - CASSGTVSYEQYF
TRBJ1-1 TRBV28 - CASSPSPGQAFEAFF
TRBJ2-7 TRBV19 few CASSNNRPYEQYF
TRBJ2-2 TRBV5-1 - CASSLGPGLTNTGELFF
TRBJ1-5 TRBV7-8 - CASSLGMTGRDQPQHF
TRBJ2-7 TRBV15 - CATSNLLAYEQYF
TRBJ2-1 TRBV6-5 - CASSYSFSGSNNEQFF
TRBJ1-1 TRBV18 - CASSPGTGGTEAFF
TRBJ2-5 TRBV9 - CASSNSRGQLRGVLETQYF
TRBJ2-2 TRBV14 - CASSQVFRLSNTGELFF
TRBJ1-5 TRBV6-1 - CASRATGYNQPQHF
TRBJ2-1 TRBV2 - CASSTAGNEQFF
TRBJ2-7 TRBV18 - CASSPDSVQQYF
TRBJ2-1 TRBV13 - CASITTGGRDEQFF
TRBJ1-3 TRBV29-1 once CSVEQAGRSGNTIYF
TRBJ2-1 TRBV9 - CASSAWGSYNEQFF
TRBJ2-1 TRBV29-1 - CSVELASRSYNEQFF
TRBJ2-5 TRBV27 - CASSSTYGGETQYF
TRBJ2-2 TRBV29-1 - CSASVAGPRESTGELFF
TRBJ2-7 TRBV13 - CASSPDRGPSYEQYF
TRBJ1-1 TRBV29-1 once CSVEGDGGAFF